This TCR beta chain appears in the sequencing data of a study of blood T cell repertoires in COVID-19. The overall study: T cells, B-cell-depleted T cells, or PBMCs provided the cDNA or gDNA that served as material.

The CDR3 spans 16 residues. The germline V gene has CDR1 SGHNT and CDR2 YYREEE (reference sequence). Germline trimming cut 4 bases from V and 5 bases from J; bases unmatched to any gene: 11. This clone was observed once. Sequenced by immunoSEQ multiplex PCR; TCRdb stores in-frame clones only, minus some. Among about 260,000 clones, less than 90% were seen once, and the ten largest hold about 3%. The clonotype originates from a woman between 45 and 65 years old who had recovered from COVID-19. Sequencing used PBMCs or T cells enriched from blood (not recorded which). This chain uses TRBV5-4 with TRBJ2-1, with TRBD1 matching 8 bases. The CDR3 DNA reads TGTGCCAGCAGCGCCCCCCCCGGGACAGGCCACAATGAGCAGTTCTTC. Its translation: CASSAPPGTGHNEQFF.